Sequencing of this T cell receptor (beta chain) was carried out in a study of T cell responses to AZD1222 COVID-19 vaccine. As for the study in general: Pooling covered second doses at about 4 or about 12 weeks. General study results and limits: The study identified only six AZD1222 recipients as seropositive at baseline. Spike regions recognized by vaccine-associated CD4 TCRs spanned the protein, led by 160-218 and 743-854. The sample set comprised mostly white British donors with more females, and clonal diversity was possibly underestimated.

Sequencing was performed with immunoSEQ multiplex PCR; in TCRdb, only in-frame clones are kept and a portion is missing. The profile covers approximately 150,000 clones, with more than 80% appearing a single time and about 3% taken by the ten largest. Note on this clone: Its specificity is unknown.

This specimen was peripheral blood, taken on day 0 of AZD1222 vaccination. The TCR comes from an adult in good health.

For the CDR3, the DNA is TGTGCCAGCAGAGACAGGGTCGAAGCTTTCTTT. Amino acid sequence: CASRDRVEAFF. The gene calls are TRBV6-5 and TRBJ1-1, with TRBD1 matching over 7 bases. Losses at the gene ends were 6 bases for V and 8 bases for J; bases not matched to a gene: 3. The CDR3 covers 11 residues. The germline CDR1 and CDR2 sequences are MNHEY and SVGAGI.